This T cell receptor beta chain came from a study of blood T cell repertoires in COVID-19. Clones were read by immunoSEQ multiplex PCR, and TCRdb kept only the in-frame ones, dropping some. The sample has about 180,000 clones, more than 75% seen once. Germline V gene sequence: CDR1 SQVTM, CDR2 ANQGSEA. With 0 bases removed from V and 1 base from J, the gap between germline ends came to 27 bases. This CDR3 spans 20 amino acids. Participant ages covered about 18 to 90 years across about 25 US areas. Participant reports of clinical history set cohort assignment. The source of this sequence is a woman between 25 and 40 years old who had recovered from COVID-19. This sequence joins TRBV29-1 and TRBJ1-1, with D unresolved. The source material was PBMCs or T cells enriched from blood (not recorded which). CDR3 sequence (DNA): TGCAGCGTTGAAGACGAAACTGGAGGACGAACCTTGACTAAGAACACTGAAGCTTTCTTT. This sequence encodes CSVEDETGGRTLTKNTEAFF.